A selection of T cell receptor beta chains follows, all from one sample in a study of cytomegalovirus exposure and HLA in healthy donors. The repertoire was sequenced with immunoSEQ multiplex PCR; TCRdb's copy has only in-frame clones and lacks some. The data contain fewer than 150,000 clones, about four fifths of them singletons. Sequenced material: PBMCs. Every receptor here comes from a female donor in good health and CMV-seropositive. Both conserved end residues are part of each CDR3. Fields, in order: V gene, J gene, clone size, D gene, CDR3 protein, CDR3 DNA. The D gene is left open where the match is weak. The size of a clone is reported for some rows only, either as once, few or many, or as a class for expanded clones.

TRBV30	TRBJ2-3	.	TRBD2	CAWSVLGTSGGARDTQYF	TGTGCCTGGAGTGTACTGGGGACTAGCGGGGGGGCAAGAGATACGCAGTATTTT
TRBV28	TRBJ1-6	.	TRBD1	CASILLGTASPLHF	TGTGCCAGCATCCTTCTCGGGACAGCTTCACCCCTCCACTTT
TRBV5-1	TRBJ1-6	.	.	CASSFRDSSWDSPLHF	TGCGCCAGCAGCTTCCGGGACTCTTCCTGGGATTCACCCCTCCACTTT
TRBV15	TRBJ2-7	.	TRBD1	CATSSHRGLSYEQYF	TGTGCCACCAGCAGTCACAGGGGGCTATCCTACGAGCAGTACTTC
TRBV5-4	TRBJ2-6	.	TRBD2	CASSYGTSGGASGANVLTF	TGTGCCAGCAGCTACGGGACTAGCGGGGGGGCCTCTGGGGCCAACGTCCTGACTTTC
TRBV2	TRBJ1-2	.	TRBD1	CASTQGAGMNPNYGYTF	TGTGCCAGCACCCAGGGGGCAGGGATGAACCCTAACTATGGCTACACCTTC
TRBV30	TRBJ1-6	.	.	CAWTQQAYNSPLHF	TGTGCCTGGACCCAGCAGGCTTATAATTCACCCCTCCACTTT
TRBV6-6	TRBJ1-6	once	TRBD1	CASSISSTGWDSPLHF	TGTGCCAGCAGCATTTCTTCGACAGGGTGGGATTCACCCCTCCACTTT
TRBV27	TRBJ1-6	.	TRBD1	CASSLRQGANNSPLHF	TGTGCCAGCAGTTTAAGACAGGGGGCGAATAATTCACCCCTCCACTTT
TRBV5-1	TRBJ2-3	few	TRBD2	CASSFSGGNADTQYF	TGCGCCAGCAGCTTTAGCGGGGGGAACGCAGATACGCAGTATTTT
TRBV2	TRBJ2-1	.	.	CATGVGSSYNEQFF	TGTGCCACCGGAGTAGGGAGCTCCTACAATGAGCAGTTCTTC
TRBV6-5	TRBJ1-1	few	.	CASSSHLSSDAEAFF	TGTGCCAGCAGTAGCCACCTCTCCAGCGACGCTGAAGCTTTCTTT
TRBV5-1	TRBJ1-3	.	TRBD1	CASSLAGTGFGNTIYF	TGCGCCAGCAGCTTGGCCGGGACAGGGTTTGGAAACACCATATATTTT
TRBV28	TRBJ1-5	.	TRBD1	CASSPGGTGSTVQPQHF	TGTGCCAGCAGTCCCGGGGGGACAGGCTCAACGGTCCAGCCCCAGCATTTT
TRBV11-2	TRBJ2-1	.	TRBD1	CASRPHPGQGASNEQFF	TGTGCCAGCAGACCCCATCCGGGACAGGGGGCCTCCAATGAGCAGTTCTTC
TRBV28	TRBJ1-2	.	TRBD1	CASSLMGTGGGYTF	TGTGCCAGCAGTTTAATGGGGACAGGGGGGGGCTACACCTTC
TRBV30	TRBJ2-3	.	.	CACAGVDTQYF	TGTGCCTGCGCCGGGGTAGATACGCAGTATTTT
TRBV30	TRBJ1-5	few	.	CAWNTNRNQPQHF	TGTGCCTGGAACACAAACCGAAATCAGCCCCAGCATTTT
TRBV7-9	TRBJ1-6	.	.	CASSLVQGYNSPLHF	TGTGCCAGCAGCTTAGTACAGGGCTATAATTCACCCCTCCACTTT
TRBV19	TRBJ1-2	.	.	CASSRAQRDDWGNYGYTF	TGTGCCAGTAGTAGAGCCCAACGAGACGATTGGGGCAACTATGGCTACACCTTC
TRBV14	TRBJ2-2	few	.	CASSQGATNTGELFF	TGTGCCAGCAGCCAAGGGGCCACGAACACCGGGGAGCTGTTTTTT
TRBV10-3	TRBJ1-6	.	TRBD1	CAIRDREGGYNSPLHF	TGTGCCATCAGGGACAGGGAAGGAGGCTATAATTCACCCCTCCACTTT
TRBV7-3	TRBJ2-1	.	.	CASSLSVSPSSYNEQFF	TGTGCCAGCAGCTTATCCGTATCCCCGAGCTCCTACAATGAGCAGTTCTTC
TRBV4-1	TRBJ1-2	few	TRBD1	CASSQLAGQLVYGYTF	TGCGCCAGCAGCCAACTCGCGGGACAGTTAGTCTATGGCTACACCTTC
TRBV11-3	TRBJ1-1	.	.	CASSLTGGTEAFF	TGTGCCAGCAGCTTAACGGGGGGAACTGAAGCTTTCTTT
TRBV10-1	TRBJ1-1	few	.	CASSDSGLNTEAFF	TGCGCCAGCAGTGACTCAGGGCTGAACACTGAAGCTTTCTTT
TRBV5-1	TRBJ2-2	.	.	CASSYPDRSAGELFF	TGCGCCAGCAGTTACCCCGACAGGAGTGCCGGGGAGCTGTTTTTT
TRBV5-6	TRBJ2-7	.	TRBD2	CASSLGTTYEQYF	TGTGCCAGCAGCCTCGGGACTACCTACGAGCAGTACTTC
TRBV7-3	TRBJ2-5	.	.	CASSLAGSKQETQYF	TGTGCCAGCAGCTTAGCGGGGAGCAAGCAAGAGACCCAGTACTTC
TRBV7-6	TRBJ2-5	.	TRBD2	CASSLGAVGGLETQYF	TGTGCCAGCAGCTTAGGGGCTGTGGGGGGGTTGGAGACCCAGTACTTC
TRBV5-1	TRBJ1-4	.	.	CASSLAREVSTNEKLFF	TGCGCCAGCAGCTTGGCCAGGGAGGTTTCAACTAATGAAAAACTGTTTTTT
TRBV11-3	TRBJ1-6	.	.	CASSFTGTSPLHF	TGTGCCAGCAGCTTTACAGGGACTTCACCCCTCCACTTT
TRBV4-2	TRBJ1-2	.	TRBD1	CASSQEGQGARYGYTF	TGTGCCAGCAGCCAAGAGGGCCAGGGGGCGCGGTATGGCTACACCTTC
TRBV10-3	TRBJ1-2	.	.	CAISESTRKNGYTF	TGTGCCATCAGTGAGTCGACCAGGAAGAATGGCTACACCTTC
TRBV19	TRBJ2-3	.	TRBD1	CASSIRDRGRDTQYF	TGTGCCAGTAGTATCCGGGACAGGGGCAGGGATACGCAGTATTTT
TRBV15	TRBJ1-5	.	.	CATSRDYGSNQPQHF	TGTGCCACCAGCAGAGATTACGGGAGCAATCAGCCCCAGCATTTT
TRBV4-1	TRBJ2-6	.	TRBD1	CASSLGTGNVLTF	TGCGCCAGCAGCCTAGGGACAGGGAACGTCCTGACTTTC
TRBV5-4	TRBJ1-3	.	TRBD1	CASSRDRGRGNTIYF	TGTGCCAGCAGCCGAGACAGGGGACGAGGTAACACCATATATTTT
TRBV2	TRBJ1-2	.	.	CASSEALWAIREVGKGGYTF	TGTGCCAGCAGTGAAGCGCTTTGGGCGATTAGGGAGGTGGGGAAAGGAGGCTACACCTTC
TRBV6-1	TRBJ2-5	.	.	CASRNVGRQVETQYF	TGTGCCAGCAGAAACGTGGGGAGGCAGGTTGAGACCCAGTACTTC